This TCR beta chain originates from a study of T cell changes during pregnancy in multiple sclerosis. Data came from immunoSEQ multiplex PCR; TCRdb stores just in-frame clones and leaves some out. Of 80,000 or so clones in the sample, 90% to 95% are singletons; the top ten hold more than 1.4%. The junction had 16 bases not matched to a gene; V was cut back by 5 bases and J by 6 bases. The CDR3 sequence is 17 residues long. Germline-derived CDR1 and CDR2 are SGHDT and YYEEEE. This sample comprised peripheral blood, obtained before pregnancy. The clonotype originates from a female donor with multiple sclerosis, enrolled in a pregnancy study. The chain recombines TRBV5-6 with TRBJ2-7; 11 bases map to TRBD1. CDR3: CASSPVQVGQGAGEQYF. The DNA of the CDR3 is TGTGCCAGCAGTCCTGTCCAGGTCGGACAGGGGGCGGGCGAGCAGTACTTC.